This is a list of T cell receptor beta chains from one sample in a study of T cells in Graves' hyperthyroidism and ophthalmopathy. Via MiXCR, TCRdb re-called the multiplex PCR reads, giving one row per CDR3 protein. Here the sample spans 700,000 to 850,000 distinct CDR3 sequences, just over 35% being singletons. The source material was blood. The source is a woman aged 40 to 49 with Graves' hyperthyroidism. Both conserved end residues are part of each CDR3. The D gene is left open where the match is weak. Size is stated for part of the rows, as once, few or many counts, or as a class when the clone is expanded.

CDR3 protein: CASSAGTGSREQFF
CDR3 DNA: TGTGCCAGCAGCGCCGGGACAGGTTCGAGAGAGCAGTTCTTC
D gene: TRBD1
clone size: .
V gene: TRBV7-2
J gene: TRBJ2-1

CDR3 protein: CASSPRTPNTGELFF
CDR3 DNA: TGTGCCAGCAGCCCCCGGACACCGAACACCGGGGAGCTGTTTTTT
D gene: .
clone size: .
V gene: TRBV12-3/TRBV12-4
J gene: TRBJ2-2

CDR3 protein: CASSWTGSDQPQHF
CDR3 DNA: TGTGCCAGCAGTTGGACAGGGTCTGATCAGCCCCAGCATTTT
D gene: TRBD1
clone size: few
V gene: TRBV6-2/TRBV6-3
J gene: TRBJ1-5

CDR3 protein: CASSAQGARTYEQYF
CDR3 DNA: TGTGCCAGCAGTGCTCAGGGGGCCCGTACCTACGAGCAGTACTTC
D gene: TRBD1
clone size: .
V gene: TRBV25-1
J gene: TRBJ2-7

CDR3 protein: CASSLSGSTIYF
CDR3 DNA: TGTGCCAGCAGCTTGAGCGGGAGCACCATATATTTT
D gene: .
clone size: few
V gene: TRBV7-3
J gene: TRBJ1-3

CDR3 protein: CASSPSRNQPRHF
CDR3 DNA: TGTGCCAGCAGTCCAAGCAGGAATCAGCCCCGGCATTTT
D gene: .
clone size: .
V gene: TRBV6-2/TRBV6-3
J gene: TRBJ1-5

CDR3 protein: CASSDGNLKAFF
CDR3 DNA: TGCGCCAGCAGTGACGGGAACCTGAAAGCTTTCTTT
D gene: .
clone size: .
V gene: TRBV10-1
J gene: TRBJ1-1

CDR3 protein: CASGTGEETQYF
CDR3 DNA: TGTGCCAGTGGGACGGGGGAGGAGACCCAGTACTTC
D gene: .
clone size: many
V gene: TRBV5-6
J gene: TRBJ2-5

CDR3 protein: CASSFLTGNQPQHF
CDR3 DNA: TGTGCCAGCAGTTTTCTCACAGGGAATCAGCCCCAGCATTTT
D gene: .
clone size: .
V gene: TRBV12-3/TRBV12-4
J gene: TRBJ1-5

CDR3 protein: CASSSNQYGYTF
CDR3 DNA: TGTGCCAGCAGCTCCAACCAGTATGGCTACACCTTC
D gene: .
clone size: many
V gene: TRBV5-4
J gene: TRBJ1-2

CDR3 protein: CASSQDVGGGTETQYF
CDR3 DNA: TGTGCCAGCAGCCAAGATGTCGGGGGGGGCACAGAGACCCAGTACTTC
D gene: TRBD2
clone size: .
V gene: TRBV14
J gene: TRBJ2-5

CDR3 protein: CASSIPATGGNQPQHF
CDR3 DNA: TGTGCCAGTAGCATCCCGGCCACAGGGGGCAATCAGCCCCAGCATTTT
D gene: TRBD1
clone size: many
V gene: TRBV19
J gene: TRBJ1-5

CDR3 protein: CASSYYPRGNEQYF
CDR3 DNA: TGTGCCAGCAGTTACTACCCCCGGGGGAACGAGCAGTACTTC
D gene: .
clone size: .
V gene: TRBV6-5
J gene: TRBJ2-7

CDR3 protein: CATSIDRGAWDTEAFF
CDR3 DNA: TGTGCCACCAGTATCGACAGGGGGGCTTGGGACACTGAAGCTTTCTTT
D gene: TRBD1
clone size: many
V gene: TRBV24-1
J gene: TRBJ1-1

CDR3 protein: CASSVLTNSEAFF
CDR3 DNA: TGTGCCAGCAGCGTGCTAACCAACAGTGAAGCTTTCTTT
D gene: .
clone size: many
V gene: TRBV7-8
J gene: TRBJ1-1

CDR3 protein: CASSYFKTGEQYF
CDR3 DNA: TGTGCCAGCAGTTACTTTAAAACTGGCGAGCAGTACTTC
D gene: .
clone size: .
V gene: TRBV6-6
J gene: TRBJ2-7

CDR3 protein: CASSFGGVNTEAFF
CDR3 DNA: TGTGCCAGCAGTTTTGGGGGGGTGAACACTGAAGCTTTCTTT
D gene: .
clone size: many
V gene: TRBV6-5
J gene: TRBJ1-1

CDR3 protein: CASKTTGDGYTF
CDR3 DNA: TGTGCCAGCAAGACGACAGGGGATGGCTACACCTTC
D gene: TRBD1
clone size: .
V gene: TRBV6-5
J gene: TRBJ1-2

CDR3 protein: CASSELWGLLRDGYTF
CDR3 DNA: TGTGCCAGCAGTGAATTATGGGGACTCCTGAGGGATGGCTACACCTTC
D gene: .
clone size: .
V gene: TRBV10-3
J gene: TRBJ1-2

CDR3 protein: CASSPGAEYYGYTF
CDR3 DNA: TGTGCCAGCAGCCCCGGTGCGGAGTACTATGGCTACACCTTC
D gene: .
clone size: .
V gene: TRBV7-2
J gene: TRBJ1-2

CDR3 protein: CASSLRSVAARNYEQYF
CDR3 DNA: TGTGCCAGCAGCTTAAGAAGCGTCGCGGCAAGGAACTACGAGCAGTACTTC
D gene: .
clone size: .
V gene: TRBV11-2
J gene: TRBJ2-7

CDR3 protein: CASSIGQGAEAFF
CDR3 DNA: TGTGCCAGTAGTATAGGTCAGGGGGCTGAAGCTTTCTTT
D gene: TRBD1
clone size: .
V gene: TRBV19
J gene: TRBJ1-1

CDR3 protein: CASSPLAGGVETQYF
CDR3 DNA: TGTGCCAGCAGTCCTCTAGCGGGAGGAGTAGAGACCCAGTACTTC
D gene: TRBD2
clone size: .
V gene: TRBV12-3/TRBV12-4
J gene: TRBJ2-5

CDR3 protein: CASSPMDETGELFF
CDR3 DNA: TGTGCCAGCAGCCCTATGGACGAGACCGGGGAGCTGTTTTTT
D gene: .
clone size: .
V gene: TRBV6-4
J gene: TRBJ2-2

CDR3 protein: CAISPEGYEQYF
CDR3 DNA: TGTGCCATCAGTCCAGAGGGATACGAGCAGTACTTC
D gene: .
clone size: many
V gene: TRBV10-3
J gene: TRBJ2-7

CDR3 protein: CASSLGWDTIYF
CDR3 DNA: TGTGCCAGCAGTTTAGGCTGGGACACCATATATTTT
D gene: .
clone size: .
V gene: TRBV28
J gene: TRBJ1-3

CDR3 protein: CASSLAPGRQLNTEAFF
CDR3 DNA: TGTGCCAGCAGCTTAGCGCCGGGGAGACAGTTGAACACTGAAGCTTTCTTT
D gene: .
clone size: .
V gene: TRBV7-9
J gene: TRBJ1-1

CDR3 protein: CASSLSGSSNQPQHF
CDR3 DNA: TGTGCCAGCAGCTTAAGCGGAAGTAGCAATCAGCCCCAGCATTTT
D gene: .
clone size: .
V gene: TRBV7-2
J gene: TRBJ1-5

CDR3 protein: CASSAGLAGEWTGELFF
CDR3 DNA: TGTGCCAGCAGCGCCGGACTAGCGGGAGAGTGGACCGGGGAGCTGTTTTTT
D gene: TRBD2
clone size: few
V gene: TRBV7-2
J gene: TRBJ2-2

CDR3 protein: CASSLAGGPEEQYF
CDR3 DNA: TGTGCCAGCAGCTTGGCGGGAGGACCGGAGGAGCAGTACTTC
D gene: TRBD2
clone size: few
V gene: TRBV5-4
J gene: TRBJ2-7

CDR3 protein: CAIADRPGTDTQYF
CDR3 DNA: TGTGCCATCGCGGACAGACCTGGCACAGATACGCAGTATTTT
D gene: .
clone size: .
V gene: TRBV10-3
J gene: TRBJ2-3

CDR3 protein: CASSFDLSSYEQYF
CDR3 DNA: TGTGCCAGCAGTTTCGACTTGAGCTCCTACGAGCAGTACTTC
D gene: .
clone size: .
V gene: TRBV6-5
J gene: TRBJ2-7

CDR3 protein: CASSLEGGGLNSPLHF
CDR3 DNA: TGTGCCAGCAGCCTCGAGGGGGGGGGACTGAATTCACCCCTCCACTTT
D gene: .
clone size: .
V gene: TRBV7-8
J gene: TRBJ1-6

CDR3 protein: CASSRANAGPNQPQHF
CDR3 DNA: TGTGCCAGCAGTCGAGCTAATGCAGGACCAAATCAGCCCCAGCATTTT
D gene: .
clone size: .
V gene: TRBV2
J gene: TRBJ1-5

CDR3 protein: CASSLSEETQYF
CDR3 DNA: TGTGCCAGCAGCCTTTCCGAAGAGACCCAGTACTTC
D gene: .
clone size: many
V gene: TRBV7-9
J gene: TRBJ2-5

CDR3 protein: CSVTGAVYGYTF
CDR3 DNA: TGCAGCGTGACAGGGGCTGTCTATGGCTACACCTTC
D gene: TRBD1
clone size: .
V gene: TRBV29-1
J gene: TRBJ1-2

CDR3 protein: CASSYEGNFAEAFF
CDR3 DNA: TGTGCCAGCAGTTACGAAGGGAATTTCGCTGAAGCTTTCTTT
D gene: .
clone size: .
V gene: TRBV11-2
J gene: TRBJ1-1

CDR3 protein: CARGLPQPRTGGQETQYF
CDR3 DNA: TGTGCCAGGGGGCTCCCGCAGCCTAGGACAGGGGGCCAAGAGACCCAGTACTTC
D gene: TRBD1
clone size: few
V gene: TRBV27
J gene: TRBJ2-5

CDR3 protein: CASSGGTSGTWGETQYF
CDR3 DNA: TGTGCCAGCAGCGGAGGGACTAGCGGGACCTGGGGGGAGACCCAGTACTTC
D gene: TRBD2
clone size: .
V gene: TRBV9
J gene: TRBJ2-5

CDR3 protein: CSATTGMIIEAFF
CDR3 DNA: TGCAGTGCCACAACAGGGATGATAATCGAAGCTTTCTTT
D gene: .
clone size: .
V gene: TRBV20-1
J gene: TRBJ1-1

CDR3 protein: CASSHTGFNQPQHF
CDR3 DNA: TGTGCCAGCAGTCACACAGGGTTTAATCAGCCCCAGCATTTT
D gene: .
clone size: few
V gene: TRBV6-6
J gene: TRBJ1-5

CDR3 protein: CAINQGQGDSPLHF
CDR3 DNA: TGTGCCATCAACCAAGGACAGGGGGATTCACCCCTCCACTTT
D gene: TRBD1
clone size: many
V gene: TRBV10-3
J gene: TRBJ1-6

CDR3 protein: CASSLEGGPGEDTQYF
CDR3 DNA: TGTGCCAGCAGTTTAGAAGGGGGGCCGGGGGAAGATACGCAGTATTTT
D gene: .
clone size: .
V gene: TRBV12-3/TRBV12-4
J gene: TRBJ2-3

CDR3 protein: CSARDVLGGESGYTF
CDR3 DNA: TGCAGTGCTAGAGATGTATTGGGGGGAGAGAGTGGCTACACCTTC
D gene: .
clone size: few
V gene: TRBV20-1
J gene: TRBJ1-2

CDR3 protein: CASSLLTGKGGYTF
CDR3 DNA: TGTGCCAGCAGTCTATTAACAGGGAAAGGGGGCTACACCTTC
D gene: .
clone size: few
V gene: TRBV2
J gene: TRBJ1-2